The 6 T cell receptor beta chains reported below all come from one sample, sequenced in a study of T cell changes during pregnancy in multiple sclerosis. The data were produced by immunoSEQ multiplex PCR, yet TCRdb's version contains in-frame clones alone and is incomplete. The table records about 28,000 clones, roughly 89% of them present only once. This material consisted of CD4+ T cells from peripheral blood mononuclear cells, taken in the first trimester of pregnancy. The receptor set was obtained from a female donor in good health, enrolled as a control in a pregnancy study.

The rearrangement links TRBV6-5 to TRBJ2-7; 8 bases match TRBD1. This CDR3 region has 13 residues. CDR1 is MNHEY, CDR2 SVGAGI, per germline. V trimming: 6 bases; J trimming: 5 bases; junction bases outside the gene matches: 6. The CDR3 bases are TGTGCCAGCAGACGGCAGGGGGCCGACGAGCAGTACTTC. Protein sequence: CASRRQGADEQYF.

This sequence joins TRBV18 and TRBJ2-7; D might be TRBD1 (6 bases). Germline assignment: CDR1 KGHSH and CDR2 LQKENI. This CDR3 is 16 amino acids long. V was pared by 2 bases and J by 0 bases, with 14 bases between. CDR3 sequence: CASSPRQAQNSYEQYF. CDR3 sequence (DNA): TGTGCCAGCTCACCAAGACAGGCCCAGAACTCCTACGAGCAGTACTTC.

The chain joins TRBV11-2 to TRBJ2-7; D is perhaps TRBD1 (5 bases). Per germline, CDR1 SGHAT and CDR2 FQNNGV. Trimming removed 4 bases from V and 6 bases from J, with 10 bases in between. This CDR3 contains 12 residues. The CDR3 DNA follows: TGTGCCAGCAGCTCTTCAGGGTCCGAGCAGTACTTC. Amino acid sequence: CASSSSGSEQYF.

The chain is built from TRBV5-1 and TRBJ2-7; maybe TRBD2 (6 bases). Germline V gives CDR1 SGHRS, CDR2 YFSETQ. V was cut by 0 bases and J by 2 bases, with 9 bases left in between. The CDR3 extends over 14 amino acids. CDR3 loop: CASSLAGGTYEQYF. Written as DNA, the CDR3 is TGCGCCAGCAGCTTGGCCGGGGGAACCTACGAGCAGTACTTC.

The chain combines TRBV29-1 with TRBJ2-7, with TRBD2 matching over 11 bases. After removal of 5 bases from V and 0 bases from J, the junction contained 6 bases not matched to a gene. Germline values: CDR1 SQVTM, CDR2 ANQGSEA. CDR3 size: 15 residues. CDR3 coding DNA: TGCAGCGTTTCGAGGACTAGCGGGCCCTCCTACGAGCAGTACTTC. It codes for CSVSRTSGPSYEQYF.

A few counts support this clone. The rearrangement joins TRBV28 to TRBJ2-3, with D unclear. The CDR3 runs to 12 residues. CDR1 and CDR2 from the germline V gene are MDHEN and SYDVKM. Between the trimmed V and J ends, which lost 3 bases and 6 bases, there was a span of 7 bases. The CDR3: CASSFVPDTQYF. CDR3 nucleotide sequence: TGTGCCAGCAGTTTTGTCCCTGATACGCAGTATTTT.